The rows below give T cell receptor beta chains drawn from one sample of a study of T-cell reconstitution after alpha-beta-depleted transplantation in children. TCRdb called the PCR reads again in MiXCR, with one record for every CDR3 protein. This sample has hundreds of thousands of distinct CDR3 sequences, with about 15% found just once. The material sequenced was PBMCs from the stem cell graft donor, taken from the stem cell graft. These receptors originate from a human donor who donated a stem cell graft to a child with acute myeloid leukemia. CDR3s include the opening cysteine and the closing phenylalanine or tryptophan. The order of the fields is D gene, J gene, V gene, clone size, CDR3 DNA, CDR3 protein. A D gene is named only where the DNA matches it firmly. Size values are once, few and many counts, or a class for expanded clones, and some rows have none.

- | TRBJ2-1 | TRBV20-1 | many | TGCAGTGCTCCTACCGACTCGCCTTACAATGAGCAGTTCTTC | CSAPTDSPYNEQFF
- | TRBJ1-5 | TRBV5-1 | few | TGCGCCAGCAGACCTGGGACGGCCGCAGACAATCAGCCCCAGCATTTT | CASRPGTAADNQPQHF
- | TRBJ1-5 | TRBV20-1 | - | TGCAGTTCCTCCGTCCGGGGCTCCTATCAGCCCCAGCATTTT | CSSSVRGSYQPQHF
- | TRBJ1-1 | TRBV5-1 | many | TGCGCCAGCAGCTTGGTATTTACGAACACTGAAGCTTTCTTT | CASSLVFTNTEAFF
TRBD1 | TRBJ2-7 | TRBV12-3/TRBV12-4 | - | TGTGCCAGCAGTTGGGGGACAGGGGTGTACGAGCAGTACTTC | CASSWGTGVYEQYF
TRBD2 | TRBJ2-1 | TRBV20-1 | few | TGCAGTGCTAGGGAAGCGGGGAGCTCCTACAATGAGCAGTTCTTC | CSAREAGSSYNEQFF
- | TRBJ1-1 | TRBV20-1 | many | TGCAGTGCTAGAGATCCTGGGGAACTGAACACTGAAGCTTTCTTT | CSARDPGELNTEAFF
- | TRBJ2-7 | TRBV15 | few | TGTGCCACCAGCAGAGATTGGGACCAGAACGAGCAGTACTTC | CATSRDWDQNEQYF
- | TRBJ1-1 | TRBV7-8 | few | TGTGCCAGCAGTTTCCGGACCCACAGGGACCTAGGGAACACTGAAGCTTTCTTT | CASSFRTHRDLGNTEAFF
- | TRBJ2-1 | TRBV20-1 | - | TGCAGCTCTTTCAGGCGGGGCTCCTACAATGAGCAGTTCTTC | CSSFRRGSYNEQFF
TRBD1 | TRBJ2-2 | TRBV20-1 | few | TGCAGTGCTAGAGATTCCGGCAGGGGGACCGGGGAGCTGTTTTTT | CSARDSGRGTGELFF
TRBD1 | TRBJ1-1 | TRBV10-3 | many | TGTGCCATCAGTGGGACTCCTCAGGGGGCTGGCACTGAAGCTTTCTTT | CAISGTPQGAGTEAFF
- | TRBJ1-1 | TRBV5-1 | - | TGCGCCAGCAGCTTCGAAGGCCGTTCTGAAGCTTTCTTT | CASSFEGRSEAFF
- | TRBJ1-5 | TRBV5-5 | many | TGTGCCAGCAGCTTGTCCATCAATAGCAATCAGCCCCAGCATTTT | CASSLSINSNQPQHF
TRBD1 | TRBJ1-1 | TRBV6-4 | many | TGTGCCAGCAGTGCGACAGGGGAAACTGAAGCTTTCTTT | CASSATGETEAFF
- | TRBJ2-6 | TRBV7-6 | many | TGTGCCAGCAGCGATGAAGGTGGGGCCAACGTCCTGACTTTC | CASSDEGGANVLTF
TRBD1 | TRBJ2-7 | TRBV24-1 | - | TGTGCCACCAGTGATAATACCGGGACAGGGTCCTACGTGCAGTACTTC | CATSDNTGTGSYVQYF
- | TRBJ2-3 | TRBV12-3/TRBV12-4 | many | TGTGCCAGCAGAGAACAGGGTGCGGATACGCAGTATTTT | CASREQGADTQYF
TRBD2 | TRBJ2-1 | TRBV4-3 | few | TGCGCCAGCAGCCCGGGTCCGGGACTACCATCCTACAATGAGCAGTTCTTC | CASSPGPGLPSYNEQFF
- | TRBJ1-2 | TRBV9 | few | TGTGCCAGCAGCGACGTCGCCTTCTATGGCTACACCTTC | CASSDVAFYGYTF
- | TRBJ1-5 | TRBV2 | many | TGTGCCAGCAGTGGGGGAAGCAATCAGCCCCAGCATTTT | CASSGGSNQPQHF
- | TRBJ2-1 | TRBV20-1 | many | TGCAGTGCTAGAGATGCCGACCCGGGGCTAGCTCGGGATGAGCAGTTCTTC | CSARDADPGLARDEQFF
- | TRBJ2-1 | TRBV29-1 | - | TGCAGCGTCAGGGACATGGAGCAGTTCTTC | CSVRDMEQFF
- | TRBJ2-7 | TRBV29-1 | many | TGCAGCGTTAAGGCAGGGGTCTCCTACGAGCAGTACTTC | CSVKAGVSYEQYF
- | TRBJ2-1 | TRBV5-1 | few | TGCGCCAGCAGCTTGGTAATGGGGAGCAACAATGAGCAGTTCTTC | CASSLVMGSNNEQFF
- | TRBJ2-1 | TRBV4-1 | - | TGCGCCAGCAGCCTACCAAGGACGCAAAAAGTAAATGAGCAGTTCTTC | CASSLPRTQKVNEQFF
- | TRBJ1-5 | TRBV20-1 | many | TGCAGTGCTCCTCAGGAGGGGGGTCCGACACCTTATCAGCCCCAGCATTTT | CSAPQEGGPTPYQPQHF
- | TRBJ1-2 | TRBV20-1 | - | TGCAGTGCTAGAGGGGGGGGATTGGCCTATGGCTACACCTTC | CSARGGGLAYGYTF
- | TRBJ1-5 | TRBV7-9 | few | TGTGCCAGCAGCTTGACGGACCGCCCCGATAGCAATCAGCCCCAGCATTTT | CASSLTDRPDSNQPQHF
- | TRBJ2-1 | TRBV30 | - | TGTGCCTGGACCATACTCAACAATGAGCAGTTCTTC | CAWTILNNEQFF
- | TRBJ1-1 | TRBV5-1 | - | TGCGCCAGCAGCTTGAGACGCACGGGGCAGAACACTGAAGCTTTCTTT | CASSLRRTGQNTEAFF
TRBD1 | TRBJ2-1 | TRBV7-3 | - | TGTGCCACCTGCGCCCAGGGGGCCTACAATGAGCAGTTCTTC | CATCAQGAYNEQFF
- | TRBJ2-3 | TRBV30 | few | TGTGCCTGGAGTTTTGGACGGACAGATACGCAGTATTTT | CAWSFGRTDTQYF
- | TRBJ2-1 | TRBV20-1 | many | TGCAGTGCTAGACTGAAAAAAAATGAGCAGTTCTTC | CSARLKKNEQFF
TRBD1 | TRBJ1-5 | TRBV20-1 | many | TGCAGTGCTAGAGCAGGGGGCGTTCAGCCCCAGCATTTT | CSARAGGVQPQHF
- | TRBJ1-1 | TRBV5-1 | few | TGCGCCAGCAGCTGGGACAAGATGAACACTGAAGCTTTCTTT | CASSWDKMNTEAFF
TRBD1 | TRBJ1-2 | TRBV4-1 | few | TGCGCCAGCAGCTCGGACAGGAAAGAGTATGGCTACACCTTC | CASSSDRKEYGYTF
TRBD1 | TRBJ2-5 | TRBV7-2 | many | TGTGCCAGCAGCCGTCCGACAGGGCAAGAGACCCAGTACTTC | CASSRPTGQETQYF
TRBD1 | TRBJ2-3 | TRBV7-9 | many | TGTGCCAGCAGCCGCACCGGGACAGGAGAGGCAGATACGCAGTATTTT | CASSRTGTGEADTQYF
TRBD1 | TRBJ2-1 | TRBV6-2/TRBV6-3 | few | TGTGCCAGCAGTTACCTTTCGACAGGGGACAATGAGCAGTTCTTC | CASSYLSTGDNEQFF
- | TRBJ2-3 | TRBV15 | few | TGTGCCACCAGCGGAGATATAGGACCGACTAGCACAGATACGCAGTATTTT | CATSGDIGPTSTDTQYF
TRBD2 | TRBJ2-1 | TRBV7-9 | - | TGTGCCAGCAGGCCAGCGACTAGCGGATACAATGAGCAGTTCTTC | CASRPATSGYNEQFF
TRBD2 | TRBJ2-1 | TRBV6-5 | many | TGTGCCAGCAGTCTTCGACTAGCGGGGGGCCGATACAATGAGCAGTTCTTC | CASSLRLAGGRYNEQFF